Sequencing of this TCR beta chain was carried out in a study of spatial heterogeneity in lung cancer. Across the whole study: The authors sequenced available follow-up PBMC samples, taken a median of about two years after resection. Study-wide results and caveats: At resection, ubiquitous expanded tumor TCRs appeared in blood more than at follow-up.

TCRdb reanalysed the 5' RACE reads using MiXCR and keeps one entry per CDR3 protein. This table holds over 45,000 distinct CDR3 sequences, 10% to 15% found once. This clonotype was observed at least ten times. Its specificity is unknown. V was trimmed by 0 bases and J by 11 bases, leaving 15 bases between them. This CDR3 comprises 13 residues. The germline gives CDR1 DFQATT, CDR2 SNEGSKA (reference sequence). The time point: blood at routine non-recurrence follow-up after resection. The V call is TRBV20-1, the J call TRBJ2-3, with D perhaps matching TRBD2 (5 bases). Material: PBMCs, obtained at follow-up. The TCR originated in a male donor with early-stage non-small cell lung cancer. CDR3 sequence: CSARDPGEWRQYF. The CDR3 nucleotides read TGCAGTGCTAGAGATCCTGGGGAGTGGCGGCAGTATTTT.